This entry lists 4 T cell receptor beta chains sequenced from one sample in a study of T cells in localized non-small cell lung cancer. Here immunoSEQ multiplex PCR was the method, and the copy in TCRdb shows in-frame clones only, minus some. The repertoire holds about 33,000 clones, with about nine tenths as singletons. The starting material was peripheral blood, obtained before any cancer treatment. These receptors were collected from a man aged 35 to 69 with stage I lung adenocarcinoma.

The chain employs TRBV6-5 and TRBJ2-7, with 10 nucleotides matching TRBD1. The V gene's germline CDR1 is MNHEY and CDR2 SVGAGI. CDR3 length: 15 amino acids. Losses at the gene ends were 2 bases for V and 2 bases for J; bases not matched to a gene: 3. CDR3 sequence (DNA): TGTGCCAGCAGTTACATCGGACAGGGGGCCTACGAGCAGTACTTC. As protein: CASSYIGQGAYEQYF.

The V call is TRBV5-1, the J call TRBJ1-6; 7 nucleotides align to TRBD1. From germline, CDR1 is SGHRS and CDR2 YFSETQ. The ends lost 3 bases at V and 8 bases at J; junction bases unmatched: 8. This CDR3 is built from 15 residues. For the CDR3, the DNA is TGCGCCAGCAGCTATTCGGGACAGAGGGATTCACCCCTCCACTTT. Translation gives CASSYSGQRDSPLHF.

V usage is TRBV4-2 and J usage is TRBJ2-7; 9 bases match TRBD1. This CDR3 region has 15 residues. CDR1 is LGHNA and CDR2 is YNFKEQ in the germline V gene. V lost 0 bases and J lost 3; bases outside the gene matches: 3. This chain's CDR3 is CASSQDRQGVYEQYF. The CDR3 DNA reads TGTGCCAGCAGCCAAGATCGACAGGGGGTCTACGAGCAGTACTTC.

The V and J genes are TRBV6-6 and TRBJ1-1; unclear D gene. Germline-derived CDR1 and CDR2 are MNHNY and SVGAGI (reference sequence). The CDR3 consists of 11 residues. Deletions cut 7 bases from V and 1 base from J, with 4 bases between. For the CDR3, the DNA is TGTGCCAGCACAGGGAACACTGAAGCTTTCTTT. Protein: CASTGNTEAFF.